This T cell receptor (beta chain) is from a study of T cells in Graves' hyperthyroidism and ophthalmopathy. The germline V gene has CDR1 LGHDT and CDR2 YNNKEL (reference sequence). This CDR3 is built from 12 residues. The V and J ends lost 0 bases and 4 bases respectively, with 4 bases between them. General study points: The majority of expanded thyroid clonotypes above 0.001 also appeared in blood.

This clonotype was seen ten or more times. Its specificity is not known. PBMCs came from more than 9 ml fresh peripheral blood. Amplification yielded TCR beta CDR3 regions, with RNA transcripts as the source. HTBI primers were employed in a first-round RT-PCR of the TCR CDR3. TCRdb reprocessed the multiplex PCR reads via MiXCR and lists one record per CDR3 protein. The data show about half a million distinct CDR3 sequences, under 25% seen once. The chain links TRBV3-1 to TRBJ2-7; D ambiguous. This TCR was sampled from a woman in her 70s with Graves' ophthalmopathy. The specimen was blood. The CDR3 DNA reads as TGTGCCAGCAGCCAAGATCGGTACGAGCAGTACTTC. It encodes CASSQDRYEQYF.